The text below deals with one T cell receptor beta chain. The antigen is unknown. These data originate in a study of cytomegalovirus exposure and HLA in healthy donors. Turning to the study itself: The early release's HLA-typed donors yielded approximately 85 million unique TCRs. Study findings and constraints: Reports indicated that the classifier achieved high specificity and sensitivity in diagnosing cytomegalovirus status. A later analysis, which compared TCR beta chains of equal frequency, found the HLA-associated ones more clonally expanded. For most TCR beta V segments, an earlier analysis put the productive rate at about 90% or about 30% of the time.

In the PCR, 60 Vbeta and 13 Jbeta primers were used. Using immunoSEQ multiplex PCR, the repertoire was profiled, and TCRdb retains in-frame clones only, with some absent. The sample gives roughly 260,000 clones, 84% of which show up once; about 2% is in the top ten. This CDR3 contains 14 residues. The germline CDR1 and CDR2 sequences are MNHEY and SVGAGI. With V trimmed by 3 bases and J by 5 bases, 6 bases remained unmatched. The sample was PBMCs. The sequence was collected from a woman between 35 and 50 years old in good health and CMV-seropositive. The genes are TRBV6-5 and TRBJ1-1; 7 bases map to TRBD1. CDR3: CASSYSGGVTEAFF. DNA of the CDR3: TGTGCCAGCAGTTATTCAGGGGGAGTGACTGAAGCTTTCTTT.